These 31 T cell receptor beta chains came from one sample sequenced in a study of neurological immune-mediated disorders. TCRdb reprocessed the 5' RACE reads with MiXCR, giving one entry per CDR3 protein. The data contain tens of thousands of distinct CDR3 sequences, approximately 15% of them singletons. Time point reported: longitudinal time-point 1 (baseline). Sequenced sample: PBMCs. The receptors stem from a female donor with HTLV-1-associated myelopathy (HAM/TSP).

This clonotype has ten or more counts. V is TRBV4-1 and J is TRBJ2-1; 8 bases are shared with TRBD1. The V and J ends lost 1 base and 2 bases, in that order; junction bases with no gene match: 1. Germline V gene sequence: CDR1 MGHRA, CDR2 YSYEKL. CDR3 length: 15 amino acids. DNA of the CDR3: TGCGCCAGCAGCCAAGCCAGGGGGCCCTACAATGAGCAGTTCTTC. The encoded protein is CASSQARGPYNEQFF.

Ten or more counts support this clonotype. The CDR3 region has the DNA TGTGCCAGCAGCCTCCTGACTAGCGCGAATGAGCAGTTCTTC. Protein sequence: CASSLLTSANEQFF. The rearrangement links TRBV7-2 to TRBJ2-1, with 8 bases identical to TRBD2. This CDR3 is built from 14 residues. Losses at the gene ends were 5 bases for V and 7 bases for J; bases not matched to a gene: 7. CDR1 is SGHTA and CDR2 is FQGNSA in the germline V gene.

This sequence joins TRBV2 and TRBJ2-1, with D unclear. CDR1 and CDR2 from the germline V gene are SNHLY and FYNNEI. Trimming removed 2 bases from V and 8 bases from J, with 28 bases in between. The CDR3 is 19 amino acids. The CDR3 nucleotides read TGTGCCAGCAGTGAAATAGGCCTCGGGCGGAGAGATTTTAAAGATGAGCAGTTCTTC. Translation gives CASSEIGLGRRDFKDEQFF.

This clonotype was seen ten or more times. The chain carries TRBV5-6 and TRBJ2-7; 7 bases fit TRBD1. The CDR3 contains 14 residues. Germline CDR1 is SGHDT and CDR2 is YYEEEE. V trimming: 3 bases; J trimming: 0 bases; junction bases outside the gene matches: 3. The CDR3 DNA is TGTGCCAGCAGCTCGGACAGGTCCTCCTACGAGCAGTACTTC. It encodes CASSSDRSSYEQYF.

The sample holds many counts of this clonotype. This chain joins TRBV3-1 and TRBJ2-1, with 7 bases fitting TRBD1. V shed 1 base and J 1 base; nucleotides not matched to a gene: 10. CDR3 size: 18 residues. Looked up from germline, CDR1 is LGHDT and CDR2 is YNNKEL (reference sequence). In DNA, the CDR3 is TGTGCCAGCAGCCAAGGACAGGGCCCCTCTTTTTCCTACAATGAGCAGTTCTTC. Translated: CASSQGQGPSFSYNEQFF.

V usage is TRBV6-6 and J usage is TRBJ2-3; 9 bases map to TRBD1. The CDR3 loop spans 15 amino acids. V lost 6 bases and J lost 4; bases outside the gene matches: 8. Germline CDR1 MNHNY, CDR2 SVGAGI (reference sequence). CDR3 DNA sequence: TGTGCCAGCAGCCCCACAGGGGGCTGGGCAGATACGCAGTATTTT. Translated, it gives CASSPTGGWADTQYF.

The chain recombines TRBV6-5 with TRBJ1-1; maybe TRBD1 (5 bases). The CDR3 contains 11 residues. V lost 5 bases to trimming and J lost 11 bases, with 12 bases between them. CDR1 and CDR2 (germline): MNHEY, SVGAGI. The chain's CDR3 is CASSRRGTAFF. The CDR3 nucleotides are TGTGCCAGCAGTCGGAGGGGCACGGCTTTCTTT.

This clonotype was seen at least ten times. V is TRBV20-1 and J is TRBJ2-5, with 13 bases lining up with TRBD2. This CDR3 contains 17 residues. J was trimmed by 0 bases and V by 8 bases; bases with no gene match: 12. Germline CDR1 reads DFQATT; CDR2 reads SNEGSKA (reference sequence). CDR3 sequence reads: CSTSAGLAGEYQETQYF. CDR3 DNA sequence: TGCAGTACATCCGCCGGACTAGCGGGAGAGTACCAAGAGACCCAGTACTTC.

In this sample, this clonotype turned up a few times. CDR3 sequence reads: CASSTYEGANYGYTF. The CDR3 bases are TGTGCCAGCAGTACCTACGAGGGAGCTAACTATGGCTACACCTTC. This chain uses TRBV6-1 with TRBJ1-2; D ambiguous. The CDR3 is 15 amino acids. V shed 5 bases and J shed 0 bases, with 13 bases lying between them. Germline values: CDR1 MNHNS, CDR2 SASEGT.

This clonotype was detected many times. The V call is TRBV5-1, the J call TRBJ2-5; 11 bases align to TRBD2. The CDR3 sequence is 16 residues long. Germline lookup yields CDR1 SGHRS and CDR2 YFSETQ. Germline trimming cut 2 bases from V and 2 bases from J; bases unmatched to any gene: 5. The CDR3 protein is CASSFLAGGPQETQYF. In DNA form, the CDR3 reads TGCGCCAGCAGCTTCCTAGCGGGGGGACCTCAAGAGACCCAGTACTTC. The entire variable domain, with the rest obtained from reference TRBV5-1 and TRBJ2-5, is as follows: KAGVTQTPRYLIKTRGQQVTLSCSPISGHRSVSWYQQTPGQGLQFLFEYFSETQRNKGNFPGRFSGRQFSNSRSEMNVSTLELGDSALYLCASSFLAGGPQETQYFGPGTRLLVL.

This clonotype was seen repeatedly, ten times or more. The gene calls are TRBV28 and TRBJ2-7, with TRBD1 identical over 12 bases. Germline CDR1 MDHEN, CDR2 SYDVKM. The V gene end was trimmed by 4 bases and the J gene end by 6 bases; junction bases not matched to a gene: 10. This CDR3 region has 16 residues. CDR3: CASSSKWDRGLGEQYF. DNA of the CDR3: TGTGCCAGCAGTTCGAAATGGGACAGGGGGCTCGGCGAGCAGTACTTC. The whole variable domain, filled in from reference TRBV28 and TRBJ2-7, reads DVKVTQSSRYLVKRTGEKVFLECVQDMDHENMFWYRQDPGLGLRLIYFSYDVKMKEKGDIPEGYSVSREKKERFSLILESASTNQTSMYLCASSSKWDRGLGEQYFGPGTRLTVT.

This clonotype was recorded many times. The rearrangement joins TRBV20-1 to TRBJ2-7, with D perhaps TRBD1 (6 bases). Germline CDR1 DFQATT, CDR2 SNEGSKA (reference sequence). The V end lost 6 bases, the J end lost 5 bases, and 17 bases lay between the germline ends. The CDR3 totals 13 residues. The CDR3 is CSATQGSPHEQYF. The CDR3, as DNA: TGCAGTGCCACGCAGGGGAGTCCGCACGAGCAGTACTTC.

This clonotype was recorded at least ten times. The CDR3 DNA reads TGCGCCAGCAGCTTGGTAGGGGCGGATGGCTACACCTTC. Amino acid sequence: CASSLVGADGYTF. This rearrangement joins TRBV5-1 to TRBJ1-2, with D possibly matching TRBD1 (5 bases). Between the trimmed V and J ends, which lost 0 bases and 6 bases, there was a span of 9 bases. The CDR3 has 13 residues. CDR1 and CDR2 (germline): SGHRS, YFSETQ.

A word on this clonotype: Just one base apart from a much larger clone, this may be a read error. The V gene is TRBV5-1, the J gene TRBJ1-6, with a tentative D call TRBD1 (5 bases). The CDR3 is made up of 14 amino acids. Germline CDR1 is SGHRS and CDR2 is YFSETQ. The CDR3 nucleotides read TGCGCCAACAGCCTAGGGTGGGGGGGTGGACCCCTCCACTTT. Residues: CANSLGWGGGPLHF.

The V gene is TRBV9, the J gene TRBJ2-1, with TRBD2 identical over 9 bases. The CDR3 length is 15 residues. V lost 3 bases, J lost 1 base, and 2 bases stayed unmatched. Germline V gives CDR1 SGDLS, CDR2 YYNGEE. The DNA for the CDR3 is TGTGCCAGCAGCGCTAGCGGGATGTCCTACAATGAGCAGTTCTTC. Translation gives CASSASGMSYNEQFF. Combining the CDR3 with reference TRBV9 and TRBJ2-1 gives the whole variable domain DSGVTQTPKHLITATGQRVTLRCSPRSGDLSVYWYQQSLDQGLQFLIQYYNGEERAKGNILERFSAQQFPDLHSELNLSSLELGDSALYFCASSASGMSYNEQFFGPGTRLTVL.

This chain joins TRBV12-3 or TRBV12-4 and TRBJ2-2; a weak D match, TRBD1 (5 bases). Trimming shortened V by 1 base and J by 7 bases, and 10 bases separated the two germline ends. The CDR3 runs to 14 residues. CDR3 region: CASSLDQGIGELFF. As DNA, the CDR3 is TGTGCCAGCAGTTTAGATCAGGGCATCGGGGAGCTGTTTTTT.

Concerning this clonotype: A much larger clone sits a single nucleotide away, making a read error possible. The CDR3 nucleotides read TGTGTCAGCTCTCCGTCCAATCAGCCCCAGCATTTT. Its protein product is CVSSPSNQPQHF. The chain couples TRBV2 to TRBJ1-5; no reliable D call. The CDR3 runs 12 residues. Germline V gene data show CDR1 as SNHLY and CDR2 as FYNNEI.

This clonotype showed up many times. This chain connects TRBV20-1 to TRBJ2-1; TRBD2 might be the D (5 bases). The germline V and J ends were trimmed by 4 bases and 6 bases, with 13 bases remaining between them. Germline-derived CDR1 and CDR2 are DFQATT and SNEGSKA (reference sequence). The CDR3 consists of 13 residues. CDR3 sequence: CSATEVRVNEQFF. The CDR3 DNA sequence: TGCAGTGCTACGGAGGTACGGGTCAATGAGCAGTTCTTC.

This clonotype was detected ten times or more. V and J are TRBV12-3 or TRBV12-4 and TRBJ2-5; D possibly corresponds to TRBD2 (5 bases). The CDR3 spans 15 residues. Trimming removed 5 bases from V and 0 bases from J, with 13 bases in between. This CDR3 is CASSTGMGYQETQYF. The CDR3 DNA follows: TGTGCCAGCAGTACCGGGATGGGTTACCAAGAGACCCAGTACTTC.

Only a few counts were recorded for this clonotype. The V gene is TRBV20-1, the J gene TRBJ2-3; D may be TRBD1 (6 bases). Germline loops: CDR1 DFQATT, CDR2 SNEGSKA (reference sequence). Deletions cut 2 bases from V and 2 bases from J, with 11 bases between. This CDR3 contains 14 residues. Written as DNA, the CDR3 is TGCAGTGCTAGACAGGGGCCAGCCACAGATACGCAGTATTTT. It is translated as CSARQGPATDTQYF.

As concerns this clonotype: A read error may be the cause here, since a much bigger clone is one base away. The genes are TRBV5-1 and TRBJ2-1; 10 nucleotides align to TRBD2. CDR3 length equals 16 residues. The V gene's germline CDR1 is SGHRS and CDR2 YFSETQ. The junction had 13 bases not matched to a gene; V was cut back by 4 bases and J by 9 bases. The CDR3 loop reads CASSPGEAGGPLEQFF. The CDR3 DNA reads TGCGCCAGCAGCCCGGGCGAAGCGGGGGGGCCGCTTGAGCAGTTCTTC.

There are a few counts of this clonotype. V is TRBV7-7 and J is TRBJ2-2; D gene unclear. Germline V CDR1 and CDR2: SSHAT, FNYEAQ (reference sequence). This CDR3 contains 13 residues. Trimming left V 7 bases short and J 6 bases short, with 12 bases between. The CDR3 coding sequence is TGTGCCAGCACCTTGGGCCCGTCCGGGGAGCTGTTTTTT. Translated: CASTLGPSGELFF.

This clonotype was found many times. The CDR3 DNA reads TGCAGTGCTAGCGAGGGTGCCAATGAAAAACTGTTTTTT. This translates into CSASEGANEKLFF. The chain employs TRBV20-1 and TRBJ1-4; D ambiguous. Deletions cut 3 bases from V and 5 bases from J, with 10 bases between. The CDR3 length is 13 residues. Germline CDR1 is DFQATT and CDR2 is SNEGSKA (reference sequence).

In its sample, this clonotype was seen many times. CDR3 sequence reads: CASSLTGVPYNEQFF. CDR3 sequence (DNA): TGCGCCAGCAGCCTGACAGGGGTCCCCTACAATGAGCAGTTCTTC. The rearrangement links TRBV5-1 to TRBJ2-1; 8 nucleotides match TRBD1. This CDR3 has 15 residues. The J segment lost 2 bases and the V segment lost 4 bases, leaving 5 bases of the junction unmatched. Per germline, CDR1 SGHRS and CDR2 YFSETQ.

This clonotype was counted many times. This chain uses TRBV5-1 with TRBJ2-3; possibly TRBD2 for D (6 bases). V was shortened by 2 bases and J by 6 bases, with 13 bases between the two germline ends. The CDR3 consists of 14 residues. Germline lookup yields CDR1 SGHRS and CDR2 YFSETQ. CDR3 sequence reads: CASSFGRGYDTQYF. CDR3 nucleotides: TGCGCCAGCAGCTTCGGGCGGGGATACGATACGCAGTATTTT. Full variable domain (outside the CDR3, taken from reference TRBV5-1 and TRBJ2-3): KAGVTQTPRYLIKTRGQQVTLSCSPISGHRSVSWYQQTPGQGLQFLFEYFSETQRNKGNFPGRFSGRQFSNSRSEMNVSTLELGDSALYLCASSFGRGYDTQYFGPGTRLTVL.

The chain has TRBV20-1 and TRBJ1-5; maybe TRBD1 (5 bases). Per germline, CDR1 DFQATT and CDR2 SNEGSKA (reference sequence). V lost 2 bases and J 5 bases, leaving 10 bases between the germline ends. The CDR3 runs to 13 residues. This CDR3 is CSARRQGDQPQHF. CDR3 DNA sequence: TGCAGTGCTAGACGCCAGGGTGATCAGCCCCAGCATTTT.

This clonotype was seen at least ten times. The J gene is TRBJ1-2, the V gene TRBV20-1; TRBD1 agrees at 7 bases. The CDR3 consists of 13 residues. With V trimmed by 5 bases and J by 1 base, 4 bases remained unmatched. In germline, CDR1 is DFQATT, CDR2 SNEGSKA (reference sequence). Here the CDR3 reads CSAQGGINYGYTF. The CDR3 DNA is TGCAGTGCTCAAGGGGGCATTAACTATGGCTACACCTTC.

This clonotype was recorded many times. This sequence joins TRBV2 and TRBJ2-3; D uncertain. This CDR3 is built from 15 residues. Trimming cost V 3 bases and J 2 bases, with 12 bases left between them. The germline V gene encodes CDR1 SNHLY and CDR2 FYNNEI. For the CDR3, the DNA is TGTGCCAGCAGTGAGGCGGACCGGAACACAGATACGCAGTATTTT. Protein product: CASSEADRNTDTQYF.

The V and J genes are TRBV5-7 and TRBJ1-1; a possible D gene is TRBD1 (6 bases). TRBV5-7 is recorded as an ORF, its role being uncertain. Trimming removed 0 bases from V and 0 bases from J, with 12 bases in between. The CDR3 is made up of 16 amino acids. Written as DNA, the CDR3 is TGTGCCAGCAGCTTGGAGGGGGAACTAATGAACACTGAAGCTTTCTTT. This gives the protein CASSLEGELMNTEAFF.

This clonotype was seen ten or more times. In DNA form, the CDR3 reads TGTGCCAGCAGCCATACTAGCGGGGGGGAAAATGAGCAGTTCTTC. Amino acid sequence: CASSHTSGGENEQFF. The V and J genes are TRBV28 and TRBJ2-1, with 13 bases matching TRBD2. Trimming cost V 6 bases and J 7 bases; bases outside gene matches: 6. CDR3 length: 15 amino acids. The germline V gene has CDR1 MDHEN and CDR2 SYDVKM.

Written as DNA, the CDR3 is TGTGCCAGCAGGCTGGGGGGGGCCGGGGATACGCAGTATTTT. It codes for CASRLGGAGDTQYF. The rearrangement joins TRBV12-3 or TRBV12-4 to TRBJ2-3; possibly TRBD2 for D (7 bases). The CDR3 extends over 14 amino acids. Trimming shortened V by 6 bases and J by 6 bases, and 16 bases separated the two germline ends.